This T cell receptor (beta chain) came from a study of blood T cells in healthy people across ages. Study-level results: Long-lived and aged donors differed, with more naive CD4+ cells and higher diversity in the long-lived.

With a J-beta primer mix and a sample-barcoded 5' primer, a second PCR ran about 7 to 12 cycles. Tagging of each cDNA molecule was performed by a template-switch adaptor with 12 random nucleotides. TCRdb recomputed calls from the 5' RACE reads with MiXCR, one row per CDR3 protein. Here the sample spans about 640,000 distinct CDR3 sequences, 58% being singletons. Ranging in age from about 6 to 90, the donors were healthy Caucasian individuals from Russia. At least 6 million PBMCs were isolated per sample. Note on this clonotype: Its antigen is undetermined.

This receptor was taken from a man aged 60 to 75 in good health. Sequencing was performed on blood.

CDR3 amino acids: CSANPGLAGYNEQFF. The CDR3, as DNA: TGCAGTGCTAACCCTGGACTAGCGGGGTACAATGAGCAGTTCTTC. The chain couples TRBV20-1 to TRBJ2-1, with 12 positions matching TRBD2. Germline V gene sequence: CDR1 DFQATT, CDR2 SNEGSKA (reference sequence). CDR3 length: 15 residues. The V segment lost 4 bases and the J segment 4 bases; nucleotides outside the gene matches: 5.